This T cell receptor (beta chain) was identified during a study of cytomegalovirus exposure and HLA in healthy donors. Points from the study as a whole: Investigators reported 150 to 200 TCR beta chains as tied to cytomegalovirus. In vitro testing confirmed a few CMV-associated chains as specific for CMV antigens.

Germline CDR1 and CDR2: SGHAT and FQNNGV. The V end was cut by 5 bases, the J end by 6 bases, with 14 bases between. This CDR3 has 13 amino acids. As concerns this clone: Its cognate antigen is unknown.

Assay: immunoSEQ multiplex PCR; the TCRdb copy retains only in-frame clones and omits some. The sample contains 160,000 or so clones, over 80% of which appear only once. V is TRBV11-2 and J is TRBJ2-7; weak D call: TRBD1 (6 bases). The sequenced material came from PBMCs. This TCR came from a man aged 25-40 years in good health and CMV-seropositive. The CDR3 DNA is TGTGCCAGCAGCGGGGCACAGGGACCCGAGCAGTACTTC. Protein sequence: CASSGAQGPEQYF.